This is a list of T cell receptor beta chains from one sample in a study of cytomegalovirus exposure and HLA in healthy donors. Measured with immunoSEQ multiplex PCR; TCRdb has only the in-frame clones, and not every one. Here the sample table reports roughly 57,000 clones. Sequencing was carried out using PBMCs. These receptors all come from a man aged 18 to 30 in good health and CMV-seropositive. CDR3s include the opening cysteine and the closing phenylalanine or tryptophan. D genes are given only for firm matches. The size field is filled for only some rows; it gives once, few, many or a size class.

J: TRBJ2-2; D: TRBD2; size: medium-sized; V: TRBV28; DNA: TGTGCCAGCACCTCCGGGACTAGCGGGAGGGCCGTCACCGGGGAGCTGTTTTTT; CDR3: CASTSGTSGRAVTGELFF
J: TRBJ1-5; D: TRBD1; size: NA; V: TRBV7-8; DNA: TGTGCCAGCAGCCGGGCCTTAGACAGGGGGCCAGGTGACAATCAGCCCCAGCATTTT; CDR3: CASSRALDRGPGDNQPQHF
J: TRBJ2-1; D: NA; size: NA; V: TRBV6-5; DNA: TGTGCCAGCAGTCCCCCCGGTAATGAGCAGTTCTTC; CDR3: CASSPPGNEQFF
J: TRBJ1-1; D: NA; size: NA; V: TRBV10-3; DNA: TGTGCCTCGGCGGGGGAGGGGAAGGGAAGGGTGAACACTGAAGCTTTCTTT; CDR3: CASAGEGKGRVNTEAFF
J: TRBJ2-1; D: TRBD2; size: NA; V: TRBV11-1; DNA: TGTGCCAGCAGCTCCTCTAGCGGGAGGTACAATGAGCAGTTCTTC; CDR3: CASSSSSGRYNEQFF
J: TRBJ2-1; D: TRBD2; size: NA; V: TRBV5-4; DNA: TGTGCCAGCAGCACCCCCGGGACTAGGGGTTCGAATGAGCAGTTCTTC; CDR3: CASSTPGTRGSNEQFF
J: TRBJ1-4; D: TRBD1; size: NA; V: TRBV19; DNA: TGTGCCAGTAGTATAGATTCCCCGGGACAGGGCCCCGGAAAACTGTTTTTT; CDR3: CASSIDSPGQGPGKLFF
J: TRBJ2-1; D: TRBD2; size: NA; V: TRBV2; DNA: TGTGCGAGCCAGCGGGAGGGCCCAAATGAGCAGTTCTTC; CDR3: CASQREGPNEQFF
J: TRBJ2-7; D: NA; size: NA; V: TRBV2; DNA: TGTGCCAGCAAGATAGGGGGCTACGAGCAGTACTTC; CDR3: CASKIGGYEQYF
J: TRBJ2-2; D: TRBD2; size: NA; V: TRBV29-1; DNA: TGCAGCGTCGCTAGCGGGTCCGGGGAGCTGTTTTTT; CDR3: CSVASGSGELFF
J: TRBJ2-7; D: NA; size: NA; V: TRBV13; DNA: TGTGCCAGCAGCCCCAAGGAGACCCGGGACTCCGCGTGGGACTACGAGCAGTACTTC; CDR3: CASSPKETRDSAWDYEQYF
J: TRBJ2-7; D: NA; size: NA; V: TRBV11-2; DNA: TGTGCCAGCAGCCCAAATACAGTGGGCGAGCAGTACTTC; CDR3: CASSPNTVGEQYF
J: TRBJ1-5; D: NA; size: medium-sized; V: TRBV15; DNA: TGTGCCACCTCACAGTCCAATCAGCCCCAGCATTTT; CDR3: CATSQSNQPQHF
J: TRBJ1-1; D: NA; size: NA; V: TRBV9; DNA: TGTGCCAGCAGCGTACATCGGAGCACTGAAGCTTTCTTT; CDR3: CASSVHRSTEAFF
J: TRBJ2-7; D: NA; size: NA; V: TRBV10-1; DNA: TGCGCCAGCAGTGAGGTAGGCGGGCCATCCTACGAGCAGTACTTC; CDR3: CASSEVGGPSYEQYF
J: TRBJ1-5; D: NA; size: NA; V: TRBV6-1; DNA: TGTGCCAGCAGTGATTGGGCAGTTAGCAATCAGCCCCAGCATTTT; CDR3: CASSDWAVSNQPQHF
J: TRBJ2-1; D: NA; size: NA; V: TRBV9; DNA: TGTGCCAGCAGCTTACAGGGTGGGGGCAATGAGCAGTTCTTC; CDR3: CASSLQGGGNEQFF
J: TRBJ1-1; D: TRBD1; size: NA; V: TRBV5-6; DNA: TGTGCCAGCAGCCTCGGACAGGGACATGAAGCTTTCTTT; CDR3: CASSLGQGHEAFF
J: TRBJ2-3; D: NA; size: NA; V: TRBV5-6; DNA: TGTGCCAGCAGCTTCCTGACTAGTTCCCCAGATACGCAGTATTTT; CDR3: CASSFLTSSPDTQYF
J: TRBJ1-4; D: NA; size: NA; V: TRBV19; DNA: TGTGCCAGTAGTGACGACAGACCAACTAATGAAAAACTGTTTTTT; CDR3: CASSDDRPTNEKLFF
J: TRBJ2-7; D: NA; size: NA; V: TRBV9; DNA: TGTGCCAGCAGCCCGGGGCTGGACAGAACCTACGAGCAGTACTTC; CDR3: CASSPGLDRTYEQYF
J: TRBJ1-2; D: NA; size: NA; V: TRBV2; DNA: TGTGCCAGCAGTGAACGCGACAGGACCATACTCTATGGCTACACCTTC; CDR3: CASSERDRTILYGYTF
J: TRBJ2-5; D: NA; size: NA; V: TRBV2; DNA: TGTGCCAGCAGTGATCCTCACCAAGAGACCCAGTACTTC; CDR3: CASSDPHQETQYF
J: TRBJ2-7; D: TRBD1; size: NA; V: TRBV4-2; DNA: TGTGCCAGCAGCCAAGAACGACAGGGGGAGTACGAGCAGTACTTC; CDR3: CASSQERQGEYEQYF
J: TRBJ1-3; D: TRBD1; size: NA; V: TRBV5-4; DNA: TGTGCCAGCAGCTCCGGGACAGTTCGCTCTGGAAACACCATATATTTT; CDR3: CASSSGTVRSGNTIYF
J: TRBJ2-6; D: NA; size: NA; V: TRBV6-5; DNA: TGTGCCAGCACGGCGGGAATTCAAGGGGTCCTGACTTTC; CDR3: CASTAGIQGVLTF
J: TRBJ2-5; D: NA; size: NA; V: TRBV30; DNA: TGTGCCTGGAGTGTCCCTAGCGCTTATGGGGAGGAGACCCAGTACTTC; CDR3: CAWSVPSAYGEETQYF
J: TRBJ2-5; D: TRBD2; size: NA; V: TRBV5-1; DNA: TGCGCCAGCAGCTCCGGGACTAGCGGGGTCCAAGAGACCCAGTACTTC; CDR3: CASSSGTSGVQETQYF
J: TRBJ1-1; D: TRBD1; size: NA; V: TRBV11-2; DNA: TGTGCCAGCAGGCAGGACAGGAAGACATTCTTT; CDR3: CASRQDRKTFF
J: TRBJ2-7; D: NA; size: NA; V: TRBV6-1; DNA: TGTGCCAGCGGACAGTTCTACGAGCAGTACTTC; CDR3: CASGQFYEQYF
J: TRBJ2-2; D: NA; size: NA; V: TRBV6-1; DNA: TGTGCCAGCAGTGGGCCCGGGGAGCTGTTTTTT; CDR3: CASSGPGELFF
J: TRBJ1-2; D: NA; size: NA; V: TRBV11-2; DNA: TGTGCCAGCAGCTTAGAGGCATTATATGGCTACACCTTC; CDR3: CASSLEALYGYTF
J: TRBJ2-7; D: NA; size: NA; V: TRBV6-1; DNA: TGTGCCAGCAGCGACTTCGACAGGCCCGCTTACGAGCAGTACTTC; CDR3: CASSDFDRPAYEQYF